This T cell receptor beta chain was obtained from a study of blood T cell repertoires in COVID-19. Libraries were prepared by immunoSEQ multiplex PCR; TCRdb keeps only in-frame clonotypes and omits some of them. The sample records hundreds of thousands of clones, about nine tenths being singletons. The source is a man between 18 and 29 years old with active or convalescent COVID-19. Sequenced: peripheral blood.

The DNA for the CDR3 is TGTGCCAGCAGCTTAGAACAGCGGGGGTCCTACGAGCAGTACTTC. Its translation: CASSLEQRGSYEQYF. The rearrangement joins TRBV7-6 to TRBJ2-7; 8 bases align to TRBD2. The CDR3 length is 15 residues. Unmatched junction bases numbered 3, after V lost 1 base and J lost 1 base. Germline values: CDR1 SGHVS, CDR2 FNYEAQ.